Detailed here is one TCR beta chain. Produced via immunoSEQ multiplex PCR; TCRdb's table is partial and in-frame only. The table lists approximately 50,000 clones, 80% to 95% of them singletons. This sample is drawn from a study of T cell changes during pregnancy in multiple sclerosis. The CDR3 covers 14 residues. V was clipped by 4 bases and J by 5 bases; unmatched bases: 6. The germline V gene encodes CDR1 SGHDT and CDR2 YYEEEE. The chain has TRBV5-6 and TRBJ2-5, with 9 bases aligning to TRBD2. The sequences come from CD4+ T cells from peripheral blood mononuclear cells, collected after pregnancy. The clonotype was recovered from a female donor with multiple sclerosis, enrolled in a pregnancy study. The DNA for the CDR3 is TGTGCCAGCAGCCCCGCTAGCGGGATGGAGACCCAGTACTTC. Protein sequence: CASSPASGMETQYF.